One sample yielded the 27 T cell receptor beta chains listed below, sequenced in a study of metastatic and nonmetastatic thyroid tumors. TCRdb re-clonotyped the PCR reads through MiXCR. The sample carries roughly 40,000 clones, around 17% recorded once. Patients had received no treatment of any kind before thyroid surgery. The specimen was blood. The receptors were sampled from a female donor with papillary thyroid cancer or a benign thyroid nodule (not recorded which). Some clones in this sample may be carry-over from other donors' samples.

This clone was counted ten times or more. This chain uses TRBV7-2 with TRBJ1-5; D not resolved. The CDR3 contains 14 residues. Trimming cost V 1 base and J 8 bases, with 12 bases left between them. Germline V gene sequence: CDR1 SGHTA, CDR2 FQGNSA. The CDR3 spells CASSLGPPPKPQHF. CDR3 sequence (DNA): TGTGCCAGCAGCTTAGGCCCGCCCCCTAAGCCCCAGCATTTT.

This chain connects TRBV7-3 to TRBJ1-1, with 7 bases matching TRBD1. Germline V CDR1 and CDR2: SGHTA, FQGTGA. The CDR3 has 15 residues. The ends lost 5 bases at V and 2 bases at J; junction bases unmatched: 8. In DNA, the CDR3 is TGTGCCAGCAGCGAACAGGGGAAGGTTAACACTGAAGCTTTCTTT. Translated, it gives CASSEQGKVNTEAFF.

The chain is built from TRBV6-2 or TRBV6-3 and TRBJ1-2; 10 bases are shared with TRBD1. V dropped 2 bases and J dropped 2; count of bases not matched to a gene: 11. Germline V lookup: CDR1 MNHEY, CDR2 SVGEGT. The CDR3 extends over 18 amino acids. Written as DNA, the CDR3 is TGTGCCAGCAGTTACACCGGGGGACAGGGGTCTCAAAACTATGGCTACACCTTC. Translated: CASSYTGGQGSQNYGYTF.

This clone was seen repeatedly, ten times or more. This chain connects TRBV29-1 to TRBJ1-2; D unclear. The CDR3 contains 13 residues. The V gene lost 6 bases and the J gene lost 4 bases, with 15 bases spanning the gap. Germline CDR1 SQVTM, CDR2 ANQGSEA. The CDR3 DNA is TGCAGCGTCCACAGCTCTACCTTCTATGGCTACACCTTC. This gives the protein CSVHSSTFYGYTF.

The table lists this clone with a few counts. V and J are TRBV28 and TRBJ2-2, with D hard to call. CDR1 MDHEN and CDR2 SYDVKM come from the germline V gene. V lost 5 bases and J lost 4, with 11 bases in between. The CDR3 contains 14 residues. Written as DNA, the CDR3 is TGTGCCAGCAGTGCGGTATGTGGCACCGGGGAGCTGTTTTTT. This translates into CASSAVCGTGELFF.

This clone rates as medium-sized (0.01 to 0.1%). CDR3 amino acids: CASSTHGRVYGYTF. Written as DNA, the CDR3 is TGTGCCAGCAGTACCCACGGGAGGGTCTATGGCTACACCTTC. The J gene is TRBJ1-2, the V gene TRBV12-3 or TRBV12-4; D call uncertain. Trimming removed 5 bases at V and 4 bases at J, with 14 bases between. This CDR3 is built from 14 residues.

This chain connects TRBV6-1 to TRBJ1-2; 9 bases fit TRBD1. V was pared by 2 bases and J by 12 bases, with 19 bases of the junction left unmatched. The CDR3 extends over 17 amino acids. Per the germline V gene, CDR1 is MNHNS and CDR2 is SASEGT. Written as DNA, the CDR3 is TGTGCCAGCAGTGAAACAGGGGGCCGAGCGCCCCGGTATGGTAACACCTTC. The encoded protein is CASSETGGRAPRYGNTF.

This clone was found many times. The genes are TRBV6-2 or TRBV6-3 and TRBJ2-1; tentatively, D is TRBD2 (6 bases). This CDR3 has 11 residues. CDR1 and CDR2 (germline): MNHEY, SVGEGT. V was trimmed by 5 bases and J by 12 bases, leaving 11 bases between them. CDR3 in amino acids: CASSRRGWQFF. CDR3 DNA sequence: TGTGCCAGCAGTCGCCGGGGGTGGCAGTTCTTC.

This clone appeared many times. The chain links TRBV10-3 to TRBJ1-2, with D maybe TRBD1 (6 bases). Per the germline V gene, CDR1 is ENHRY and CDR2 is SYGVKD. The CDR3 totals 14 residues. V lost 3 bases and J 7 bases, leaving 15 bases between the germline ends. The CDR3: CAISDPLMGAGYTF. The CDR3 DNA is TGTGCCATCAGTGACCCCCTGATGGGGGCTGGCTACACCTTC.

This clone was found many times. The chain has TRBV18 and TRBJ2-4; D remains ambiguous. From germline, CDR1 is KGHSH and CDR2 LQKENI. Trimming cost V 3 bases and J 4 bases, with 4 bases left between them. The CDR3 sequence is 12 residues long. CDR3 amino acids: CASSPSKNIQYF. In DNA, the CDR3 is TGTGCCAGCTCACCGTCAAAAAACATTCAGTACTTC.

This clone has ten or more counts. Within the sample, other DNA sequences also encode this same CDR3. The gene calls are TRBV18 and TRBJ1-1, with D unresolved. CDR3 length: 12 amino acids. V dropped 3 bases and J dropped 5 bases, with 7 bases sitting between them. Per the germline V gene, CDR1 is KGHSH and CDR2 is LQKENI. The CDR3 reads CASSPELTEAFF. As DNA, the CDR3 is TGTGCCAGCTCACCGGAGCTTACTGAAGCTTTCTTT.

This clone was recorded many times. The chain carries TRBV15 and TRBJ1-2; 11 bases line up with TRBD1. Looked up from germline, CDR1 is LNHNV and CDR2 is YYDKDF (reference sequence). The CDR3 is 16 residues long. The J segment lost 4 bases and the V segment lost 0 bases, leaving 4 bases of the junction unmatched. CDR3 DNA sequence: TGTGCCACCAGCAGAGATCCCGGGACAGGGGGCTATGGCTACACCTTC. Translated: CATSRDPGTGGYGYTF.

This clone was found many times. This sequence joins TRBV30 and TRBJ1-6; 7 bases are shared with TRBD1. The germline gives CDR1 GTSNPN, CDR2 SVGIG (reference sequence). This CDR3 spans 13 amino acids. J was trimmed by 9 bases and V by 6 bases; bases with no gene match: 8. The DNA of the CDR3 is TGTGCCTGTGCAGGGGGTGGTGGTTCACCCCTCCACTTT. Its translation: CACAGGGGSPLHF.

About this clone: With a much larger clone just one base away, this may be a read error. The chain combines TRBV11-1 with TRBJ1-2; 12 nucleotides align to TRBD1. Germline V gives CDR1 SGHAT, CDR2 FQDESV (reference sequence). The CDR3 runs to 17 residues. Trimming at V came to 7 bases and at J to 7 bases, leaving 16 bases not matched to a gene. In nucleotides, the CDR3 is TGTGCCAGCATCTCCCCGGGACAGGGGGCAGTTCTGGGTGGCTACACCTTC. This codes for CASISPGQGAVLGGYTF. The entire variable domain, with the rest obtained from reference TRBV11-1 and TRBJ1-2, is as follows: EAEVAQSPRYKITEKSQAVAFWCDPISGHATLYWYRQILGQGPELLVQFQDESVVDDSQLPKDRFSAERLKGVDSTLKIQPAELGDSAMYLCASISPGQGAVLGGYTFGSGTRLTVV.

This clone was counted ten times or more. A read error may explain this, as a much larger clone is one base away. Other DNA variants within this sample encode the same CDR3. The V gene is TRBV4-1, the J gene TRBJ2-3, with TRBD2 as a possible D gene (5 bases). Germline CDR1 reads MGHRA; CDR2 reads YSYEKL. V was cut by 3 bases and J by 6 bases, with 22 bases left in between. This CDR3 region has 17 residues. The CDR3 DNA follows: TGCGCCAGCAGCCACACCCCCGAGGGTCGGGGTGGTGATACGCAGTATTTT. It codes for CASSHTPEGRGGDTQYF.

This clone showed up many times. V is TRBV4-2 and J is TRBJ1-5; no clear D gene. V was pared by 0 bases and J by 4 bases, with 16 bases between. Germline V gives CDR1 LGHNA, CDR2 YNFKEQ. The CDR3 is 17 amino acids. CDR3 sequence: CASSQDLRASENQPQHF. In nucleotides, the CDR3 is TGTGCCAGCAGCCAAGACTTAAGGGCGTCGGAGAATCAGCCCCAGCATTTT.

This clone was detected many times. The genes are TRBV5-6 and TRBJ2-7; the D call may be TRBD1 or TRBD2 (5 bases each). CDR3 length: 14 residues. The germline CDR1 and CDR2 sequences are SGHDT and YYEEEE. With 4 bases removed from V and 5 bases from J, the gap between germline ends came to 16 bases. CDR3 DNA: TGTGCCAGCAGCCCCTGGACGGGGACCGACGAGCAGTACTTC. Translation: CASSPWTGTDEQYF. The whole variable domain, filled in from reference TRBV5-6 and TRBJ2-7, reads DAGVTQSPTHLIKTRGQQVTLRCSPKSGHDTVSWYQQALGQGPQFIFQYYEEEERQRGNFPDRFSGHQFPNYSSELNVNALLLGDSALYLCASSPWTGTDEQYFGPGTRLTVT.

This clone was seen ten or more times. Other DNA sequences in the sample encode the same CDR3. The V call is TRBV28, the J call TRBJ2-2; 8 nucleotides match TRBD2. The germline V gene has CDR1 MDHEN and CDR2 SYDVKM. Trimming at V came to 5 bases and at J to 4 bases, leaving 3 bases not matched to a gene. The CDR3 sequence is 14 residues long. The CDR3, as DNA: TGTGCCAGCAGTGCGGGAGGTGGCACCGGGGAGCTGTTTTTT. The encoded protein is CASSAGGGTGELFF.

About this clone itself: A much larger clone differs from this one at a single base, so this may be a read error. V and J are TRBV7-9 and TRBJ2-6; D possibly corresponds to TRBD1 (5 bases). The length of the CDR3 is 14 residues. Germline CDR1 and CDR2: SEHNR and FQNEAQ (reference sequence). The V gene lost 9 bases and the J gene lost 2 bases, with 11 bases spanning the gap. This CDR3 reads CARGQGTGANVLTF. The CDR3 nucleotides are TGTGCCAGAGGCCAGGGAACTGGGGCCAACGTCCTGACTTTC.

This clone was found many times. The CDR3 DNA reads TGTGCCAGCAGTTTAGGGCAGGGATGGAACACTGAAGCTTTCTTT. Translation: CASSLGQGWNTEAFF. V gene TRBV12-3 or TRBV12-4 combines with J gene TRBJ1-1, with D maybe TRBD1 (5 bases). Trimming pared 1 base from V and 1 base from J, leaving 10 bases between. This CDR3 spans 15 amino acids.

This clone has only a few counts. V and J are TRBV6-1 and TRBJ1-5; D remains unclear. Germline V lookup: CDR1 MNHNS, CDR2 SASEGT. The CDR3 is 16 amino acids. Trimming pared 3 bases from V and 2 bases from J, leaving 14 bases between. For the CDR3, the DNA is TGTGCCAGCAGTGAGGCAGAGGGCTCGGGCAATCAGCCCCAGCATTTT. This encodes CASSEAEGSGNQPQHF.

This clone was counted many times. The rearrangement uses TRBV2 and TRBJ2-7; D is ambiguous. Germline V CDR1 and CDR2: SNHLY, FYNNEI. CDR3 length: 14 residues. Trimming pared 6 bases from V and 2 bases from J, leaving 14 bases between. As DNA, the CDR3 is TGTGCCAGCAGGATCCGGGCCAATCCCTACGAGCAGTACTTC. This encodes CASRIRANPYEQYF.

This clone is categorized as medium-sized. V and J are TRBV6-1 and TRBJ2-7, with 11 bases matching TRBD1. V was pared by 7 bases and J by 6 bases, with 8 bases of the junction left unmatched. The germline V gene encodes CDR1 MNHNS and CDR2 SASEGT. CDR3 length: 14 residues. The DNA of the CDR3 is TGTGCCAGCAAAACCGGGACAGGGGGAGGCGAGCAGTACTTC. Protein: CASKTGTGGGEQYF.

The chain links TRBV20-1 to TRBJ2-7, with a tentative D call TRBD1 (6 bases). The length of the CDR3 is 13 residues. V shed 7 bases and J shed 3 bases, with 16 bases lying between them. CDR1 DFQATT and CDR2 SNEGSKA come from the germline V gene (reference sequence). The CDR3 loop is CSVVQGKNYEQYF. Here the CDR3 DNA reads TGCAGTGTAGTACAGGGAAAAAACTACGAGCAGTACTTC.

Many counts were recorded for this clone. The genes are TRBV5-5 and TRBJ1-3; D remains ambiguous. The CDR3 totals 16 residues. Deletions cut 2 bases from V and 2 bases from J, with 14 bases between. Germline CDR1 is SGHKS and CDR2 is YYEKEE (reference sequence). The CDR3 sequence is CASSFFSGETGNTIYF. Here the CDR3 DNA reads TGTGCCAGCAGCTTTTTTTCGGGAGAAACTGGAAACACCATATATTTT. Drawing the rest from reference TRBV5-5 and TRBJ1-3, the complete variable domain is DAGVTQSPTHLIKTRGQQVTLRCSPISGHKSVSWYQQVLGQGPQFIFQYYEKEERGRGNFPDRFSARQFPNYSSELNVNALLLGDSALYLCASSFFSGETGNTIYFGEGSWLTVV.

The chain joins TRBV30 to TRBJ1-3; no firm D call. V lost 3 bases and J 3 bases, leaving 15 bases between the germline ends. The CDR3 length is 15 residues. CDR1 and CDR2 from the germline V gene are GTSNPN and SVGIG (reference sequence). In DNA form, the CDR3 reads TGTGCCTGGAGGAGGGAGGGCTTGGGTGGAAACACCATATATTTT. The encoded protein is CAWRREGLGGNTIYF.

This sequence joins TRBV28 and TRBJ2-7; D perhaps matches TRBD1 (7 bases). Looked up from germline, CDR1 is MDHEN and CDR2 is SYDVKM. This CDR3 has 13 residues. The CDR3 nucleotides are TGTTCCATCAGCCAGGGGGGTACCTACGAGCAGTACTTC. It is translated as CSISQGGTYEQYF.